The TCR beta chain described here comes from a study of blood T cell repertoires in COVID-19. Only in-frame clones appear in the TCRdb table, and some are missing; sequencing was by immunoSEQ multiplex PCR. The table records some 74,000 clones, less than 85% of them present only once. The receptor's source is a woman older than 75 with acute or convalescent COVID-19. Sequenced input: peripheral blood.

CDR3 residues: CASSQGTGGSGGYTF. The DNA for the CDR3 is TGTGCCAGCAGCCAAGGGACAGGGGGCTCGGGAGGCTACACCTTC. The chain carries TRBV3-1 (or the pseudogene TRBV3-2) and TRBJ1-2; 11 bases map to TRBD1. The CDR3 has 15 amino acids. Germline CDR1 is LGHDT and CDR2 is YNNKEL (reference sequence). The V gene end was trimmed by 1 base and the J gene end by 8 bases; junction bases not matched to a gene: 6.